This T cell receptor (beta chain) was documented in a study of shared T cell receptors in the human thymus. Measured with immunoSEQ multiplex PCR; TCRdb has only the in-frame clones, and not every one. There are hundreds of thousands of clones in the sample; over 75% occur only once, and more than 0.009% lies in the top ten. The junction had 2 bases not matched to a gene; V was cut back by 3 bases and J by 4 bases. Per germline, CDR1 SGHTA and CDR2 FQGNSA. CDR3 length: 14 residues. This sample also belongs to another study, concerning human thymus T cells. That study adds: Donation came from healthy Finnish infants having corrective surgery for congenital heart defects. The thymus tissue came from resections taken during corrective heart surgery. Use of V and J genes seemed skewed within the thymic and blood repertoires.

The source is a boy younger than two with a congenital heart defect. V gene TRBV7-2 combines with J gene TRBJ2-7, with 11 bases identical to TRBD2. Input material: thymocytes. The CDR3 is CASSFRTSGYEQYF. The CDR3 nucleotides are TGTGCCAGCAGCTTCCGGACTAGCGGGTACGAGCAGTACTTC.